This T cell receptor (beta chain) was captured by sequencing in a study of cytomegalovirus exposure and HLA in healthy donors. The PCR was carried out with 60 Vbeta primers and 13 Jbeta primers. Original handling: Some 11 million of the 60 million to 90 million unique TCR beta chains counted in a later analysis were shared. Assay used: immunoSEQ multiplex PCR; TCRdb lists only in-frame clones, some missing. The D gene and trimming were derived from the DNA, and the V and J assignments and clone size from that table. The specimen's table records 200,000 to 250,000 clones. The CDR3 extends over 13 amino acids. Germline loops: CDR1 MNHEY, CDR2 SVGAGI. Trimming stripped 6 bases from V and 10 bases from J, with 18 bases between.

The clonotype originates from a woman aged 25 to 39 in good health and CMV-seropositive. Sequenced input: PBMCs. The chain combines TRBV6-5 with TRBJ1-1, with D possibly TRBD1 on 5 matching bases. CDR3 nucleotides: TGTGCCAGCAGCTACCTAGGGGAATCTGGAGCTTTCTTT. Protein sequence: CASSYLGESGAFF.